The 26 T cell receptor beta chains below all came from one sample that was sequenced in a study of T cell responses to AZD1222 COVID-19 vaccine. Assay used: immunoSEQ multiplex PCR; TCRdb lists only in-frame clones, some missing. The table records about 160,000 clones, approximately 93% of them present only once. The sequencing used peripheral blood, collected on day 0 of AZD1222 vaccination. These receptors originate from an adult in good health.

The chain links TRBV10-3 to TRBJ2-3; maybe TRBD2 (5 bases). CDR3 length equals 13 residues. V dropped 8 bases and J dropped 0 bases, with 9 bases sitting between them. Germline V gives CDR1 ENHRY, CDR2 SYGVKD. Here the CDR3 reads CAIGGQSTDTQYF. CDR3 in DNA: TGTGCCATCGGAGGCCAGAGCACAGATACGCAGTATTTT.

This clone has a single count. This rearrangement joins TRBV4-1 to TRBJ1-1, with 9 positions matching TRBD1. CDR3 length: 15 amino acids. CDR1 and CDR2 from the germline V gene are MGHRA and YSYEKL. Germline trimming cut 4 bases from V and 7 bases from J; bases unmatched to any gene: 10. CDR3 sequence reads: CASSRAGTGSDEAFF. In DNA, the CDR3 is TGCGCCAGCAGCCGAGCCGGGACAGGGTCGGATGAAGCTTTCTTT.

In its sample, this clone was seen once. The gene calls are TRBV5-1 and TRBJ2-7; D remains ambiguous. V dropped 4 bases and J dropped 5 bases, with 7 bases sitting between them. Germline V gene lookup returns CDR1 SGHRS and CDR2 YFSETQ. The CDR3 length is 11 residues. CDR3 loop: CASSAHNEQYF. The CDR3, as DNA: TGCGCCAGCAGCGCCCATAACGAGCAGTACTTC.

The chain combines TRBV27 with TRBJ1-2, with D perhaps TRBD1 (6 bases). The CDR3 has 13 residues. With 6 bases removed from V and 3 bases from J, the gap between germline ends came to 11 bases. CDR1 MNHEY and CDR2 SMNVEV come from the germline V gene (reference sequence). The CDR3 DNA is TGTGCCAGCAGCCTAGGACAGCACTATGGCTACACCTTC. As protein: CASSLGQHYGYTF.

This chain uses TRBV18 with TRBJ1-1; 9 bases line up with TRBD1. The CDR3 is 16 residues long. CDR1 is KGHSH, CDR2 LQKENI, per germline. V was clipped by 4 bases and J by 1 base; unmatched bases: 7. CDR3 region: CASSRDEGQGNTEAFF. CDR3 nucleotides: TGTGCCAGCTCACGAGACGAGGGACAGGGGAACACTGAAGCTTTCTTT.

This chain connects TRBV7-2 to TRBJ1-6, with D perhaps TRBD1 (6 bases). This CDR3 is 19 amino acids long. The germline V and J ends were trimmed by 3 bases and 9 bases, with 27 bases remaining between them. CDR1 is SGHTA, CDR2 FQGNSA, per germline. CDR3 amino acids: CASSLGFIRGPLGSSPLHF. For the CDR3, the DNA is TGTGCCAGCAGCTTGGGTTTTATCAGGGGCCCCCTGGGGAGTTCACCCCTCCACTTT.

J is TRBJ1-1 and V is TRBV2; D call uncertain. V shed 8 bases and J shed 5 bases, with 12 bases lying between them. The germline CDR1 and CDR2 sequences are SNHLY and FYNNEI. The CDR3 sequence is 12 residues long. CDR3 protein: CASYNRGTEAFF. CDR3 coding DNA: TGTGCCAGCTACAATCGGGGTACTGAAGCTTTCTTT.

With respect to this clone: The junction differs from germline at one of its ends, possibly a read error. The DNA for the CDR3 is TGTGCCATCAGCAGAGATCGGGGTGGCTACACCTTC. Its translation: CAISRDRGGYTF. The chain employs TRBV15 and TRBJ1-2, with unresolved D. This CDR3 is built from 12 residues. The germline CDR1 and CDR2 sequences are LNHNV and YYDKDF (reference sequence).

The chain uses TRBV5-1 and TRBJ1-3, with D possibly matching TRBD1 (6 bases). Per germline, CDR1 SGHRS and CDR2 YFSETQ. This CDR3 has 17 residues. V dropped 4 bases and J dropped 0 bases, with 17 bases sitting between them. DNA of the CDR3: TGCGCCAGCAGCCCGGACAGTACCCCCGTCTCTGGAAACACCATATATTTT. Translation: CASSPDSTPVSGNTIYF.

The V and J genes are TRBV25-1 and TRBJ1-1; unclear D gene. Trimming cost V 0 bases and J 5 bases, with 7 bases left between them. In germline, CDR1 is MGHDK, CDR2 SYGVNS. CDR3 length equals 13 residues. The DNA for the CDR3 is TGTGCCAGCAGTGAATATACCGGGACTGAAGCTTTCTTT. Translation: CASSEYTGTEAFF.

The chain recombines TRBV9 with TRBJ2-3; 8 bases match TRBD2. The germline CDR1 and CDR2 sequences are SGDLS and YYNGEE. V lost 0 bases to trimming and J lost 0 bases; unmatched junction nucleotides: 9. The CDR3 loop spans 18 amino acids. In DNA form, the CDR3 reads TGTGCCAGCAGCGTAGCCCTGGGTAGCGGGGTTAGCACAGATACGCAGTATTTT. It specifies CASSVALGSGVSTDTQYF. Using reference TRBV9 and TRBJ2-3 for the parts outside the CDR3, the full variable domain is DSGVTQTPKHLITATGQRVTLRCSPRSGDLSVYWYQQSLDQGLQFLIQYYNGEERAKGNILERFSAQQFPDLHSELNLSSLELGDSALYFCASSVALGSGVSTDTQYFGPGTRLTVL.

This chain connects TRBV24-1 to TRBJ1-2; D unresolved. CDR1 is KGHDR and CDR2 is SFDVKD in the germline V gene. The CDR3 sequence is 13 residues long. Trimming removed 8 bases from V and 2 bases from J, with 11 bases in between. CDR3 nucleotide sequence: TGTGCCACCAACGAGGACCCAAACTATGGCTACACCTTC. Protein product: CATNEDPNYGYTF.

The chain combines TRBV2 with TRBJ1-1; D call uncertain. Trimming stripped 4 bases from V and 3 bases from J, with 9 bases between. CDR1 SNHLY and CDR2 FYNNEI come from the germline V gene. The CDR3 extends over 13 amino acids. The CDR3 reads CASSGMGYTEAFF. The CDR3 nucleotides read TGTGCCAGCAGTGGGATGGGTTACACTGAAGCTTTCTTT.

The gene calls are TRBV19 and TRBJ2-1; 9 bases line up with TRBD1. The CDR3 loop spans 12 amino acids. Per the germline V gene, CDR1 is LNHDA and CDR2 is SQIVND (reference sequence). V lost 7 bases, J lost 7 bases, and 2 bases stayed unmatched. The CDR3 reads CASNGQGNEQFF. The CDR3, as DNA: TGTGCCAGTAACGGACAGGGGAATGAGCAGTTCTTC.

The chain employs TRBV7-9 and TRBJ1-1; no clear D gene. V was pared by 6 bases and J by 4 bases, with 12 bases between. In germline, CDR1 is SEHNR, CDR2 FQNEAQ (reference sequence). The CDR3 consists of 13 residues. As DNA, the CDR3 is TGTGCCAGCAGAAGGGAAGAAGGCACTGAAGCTTTCTTT. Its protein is CASRREEGTEAFF.

CDR3 region: CASSVSGSWTEAFF. The CDR3 bases are TGTGCCAGCAGCGTTAGCGGGTCGTGGACTGAAGCTTTCTTT. This rearrangement joins TRBV9 to TRBJ1-1; D ambiguous. V was cut by 2 bases and J by 5 bases, with 13 bases left in between. Germline CDR1 is SGDLS and CDR2 is YYNGEE. The CDR3 extends over 14 amino acids.

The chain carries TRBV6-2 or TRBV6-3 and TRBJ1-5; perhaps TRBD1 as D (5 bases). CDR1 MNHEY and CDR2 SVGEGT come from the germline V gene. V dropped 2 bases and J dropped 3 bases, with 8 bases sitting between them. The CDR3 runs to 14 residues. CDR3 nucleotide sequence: TGTGCCAGCAGTTACAGACAGCACAATCAGCCCCAGCATTTT. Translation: CASSYRQHNQPQHF.

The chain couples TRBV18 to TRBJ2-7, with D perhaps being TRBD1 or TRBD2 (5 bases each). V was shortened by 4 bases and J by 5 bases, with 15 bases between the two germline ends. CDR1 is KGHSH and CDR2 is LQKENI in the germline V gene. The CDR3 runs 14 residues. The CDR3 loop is CASSLTGPAHEQYF. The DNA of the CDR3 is TGTGCCAGCTCACTGACGGGGCCAGCCCACGAGCAGTACTTC.

DNA for the CDR3: TGTGCCAGCAGGCGACTCGCCGAGGCTGGAAACACCATATATTTT. It specifies CASRRLAEAGNTIYF. The chain employs TRBV7-9 and TRBJ1-3; no clear D gene. Between the trimmed V and J ends, which lost 6 bases and 2 bases, there was a span of 14 bases. This CDR3 has 15 amino acids. Per the germline V gene, CDR1 is SEHNR and CDR2 is FQNEAQ (reference sequence). The full variable domain, completed using reference TRBV7-9 and TRBJ1-3, is DTGVSQNPRHKITKRGQNVTFRCDPISEHNRLYWYRQTLGQGPEFLTYFQNEAQLEKSRLLSDRFSAERPKGSFSTLEIQRTEQGDSAMYLCASRRLAEAGNTIYFGEGSWLTVV.

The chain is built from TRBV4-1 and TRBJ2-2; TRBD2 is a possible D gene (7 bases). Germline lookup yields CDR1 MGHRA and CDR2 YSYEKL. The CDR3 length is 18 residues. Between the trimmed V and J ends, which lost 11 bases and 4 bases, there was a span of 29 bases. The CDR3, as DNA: TGCGCCCCCAGCCGTGGGGGGGGCGTACCGGGCGGCACCGGGGAGCTGTTTTTT. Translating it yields CAPSRGGGVPGGTGELFF.

CDR3 DNA sequence: TGCGCCAGCAGCCTGGGGGGATGGAGGGAGAGCACCGGGGAGCTGTTTTTT. This codes for CASSLGGWRESTGELFF. This chain joins TRBV4-3 and TRBJ2-2; tentatively, D is TRBD2 (6 bases). The V gene lost 4 bases and the J gene lost 4 bases, with 19 bases spanning the gap. The germline CDR1 and CDR2 sequences are LGHNA and YSLEER. This CDR3 region has 17 residues.

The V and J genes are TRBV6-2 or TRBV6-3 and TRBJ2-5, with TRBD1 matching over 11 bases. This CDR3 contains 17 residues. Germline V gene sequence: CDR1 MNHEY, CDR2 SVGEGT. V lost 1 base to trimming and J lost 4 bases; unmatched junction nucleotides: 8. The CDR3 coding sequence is TGTGCCAGCAGTTACTACTCGCGGACAGGGGGCGGAGAGACCCAGTACTTC. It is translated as CASSYYSRTGGGETQYF.

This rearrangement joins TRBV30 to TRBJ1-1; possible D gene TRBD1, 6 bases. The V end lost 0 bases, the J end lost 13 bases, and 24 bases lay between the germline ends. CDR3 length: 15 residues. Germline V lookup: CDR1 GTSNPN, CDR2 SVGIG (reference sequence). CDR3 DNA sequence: TGTGCCTGGAGTGTACGGGCCACGGGACATCACAGAGGTTTCTTT. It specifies CAWSVRATGHHRGFF.

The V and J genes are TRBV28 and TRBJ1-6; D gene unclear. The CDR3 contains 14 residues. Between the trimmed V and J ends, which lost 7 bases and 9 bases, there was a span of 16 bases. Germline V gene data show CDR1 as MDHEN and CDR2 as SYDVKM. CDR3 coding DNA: TGTGCCAGCATCACCTCCTCCGCTGGTTCACCCCTCCACTTT. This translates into CASITSSAGSPLHF.

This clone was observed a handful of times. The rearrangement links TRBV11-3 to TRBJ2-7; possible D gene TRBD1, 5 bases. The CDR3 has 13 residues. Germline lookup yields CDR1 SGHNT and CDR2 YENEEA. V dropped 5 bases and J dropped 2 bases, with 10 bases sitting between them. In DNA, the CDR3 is TGTGCCAGCAGCATTGACAGCACCTACGAGCAGTACTTC. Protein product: CASSIDSTYEQYF.

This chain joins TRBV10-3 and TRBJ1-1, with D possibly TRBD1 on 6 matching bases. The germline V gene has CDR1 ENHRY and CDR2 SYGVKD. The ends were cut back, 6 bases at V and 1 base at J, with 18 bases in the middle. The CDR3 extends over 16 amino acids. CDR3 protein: CAIRHPIQGSNTEAFF. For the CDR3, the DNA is TGTGCCATCAGGCACCCGATACAGGGTTCGAACACTGAAGCTTTCTTT.